These T cell receptor beta chains were read from a single sample in a study of CD4+ T cells in melanoma. Clones were sequenced by immunoSEQ multiplex PCR, and TCRdb holds only the in-frame ones, with some missing. The sample holds about 140,000 clones; 80% to 95% are singletons and the top ten take roughly 1.4%. The receptors come from a human donor with melanoma. CDR3s include the opening cysteine and the closing phenylalanine or tryptophan. A D gene is named only where the DNA matches it firmly. Clone size is stated in some rows and not others, as once, few, many or a class when expanded.

NA | TRBJ2-1 | NA | TRBV5-6 | CASSLNRNEQFF | TGTGCCAGCAGCCTTAACCGCAATGAGCAGTTCTTC
NA | TRBJ1-1 | once | TRBV2 | CASRYTPSHTEAFF | TGTGCCAGCAGATACACCCCGAGTCACACTGAAGCTTTCTTT
NA | TRBJ1-5 | NA | TRBV4-1 | CASRATGKGNQPQHF | TGCGCCAGCCGGGCCACAGGGAAGGGCAATCAGCCCCAGCATTTT
TRBD2 | TRBJ2-3 | NA | TRBV2 | CASNFGLGTDTQYF | TGTGCCAGCAACTTCGGACTAGGAACAGATACGCAGTATTTT
NA | TRBJ2-3 | NA | TRBV6-5 | CASSSLRGGAGKNF | TGTGCCAGCAGTTCCCTTAGGGGCGGGGCAGGTAAAAATTTT
NA | TRBJ1-2 | NA | TRBV2 | CASRLKTGGYTF | TGTGCCAGCAGGTTGAAGACGGGGGGCTACACCTTC
NA | TRBJ2-3 | NA | TRBV7-9 | CASSLEWGSTDTQYF | TGTGCCAGCAGCCTGGAGTGGGGGAGCACAGATACGCAGTATTTT
NA | TRBJ2-5 | NA | TRBV7-3 | CASSLPGNPREETQYF | TGTGCCAGCAGCTTACCGGGAAACCCACGGGAAGAGACCCAGTACTTC
TRBD1 | TRBJ1-2 | NA | TRBV2 | CASGTDYGYTF | TGTGCCAGTGGGACAGACTATGGCTACACCTTC
TRBD2 | TRBJ2-7 | NA | TRBV2 | CASGRDYAYEQYF | TGTGCCAGCGGCCGGGACTACGCCTACGAGCAGTACTTC
NA | TRBJ1-6 | NA | TRBV10-2 | CASGRTGTDSPLHF | TGCGCCAGCGGTAGAACAGGGACGGATTCACCCCTCCACTTT
NA | TRBJ1-2 | once | TRBV5-1 | CASSSAGTNYGYTF | TGCGCCAGCAGTTCGGCAGGGACTAACTATGGCTACACCTTC
TRBD1 | TRBJ1-1 | NA | TRBV6-1 | CASSDGTVNTEAFF | TGTGCCAGCAGTGACGGGACAGTGAACACTGAAGCTTTCTTT
NA | TRBJ1-4 | once | TRBV5-8 | CASNTPWSEGEKLFF | TGTGCCAGCAACACCCCCTGGTCAGAAGGTGAAAAACTGTTTTTT
TRBD1 | TRBJ1-2 | NA | TRBV5-5 | CASSSRNRGPNYGYTF | TGTGCCAGCAGCTCACGGAACAGGGGTCCTAACTATGGCTACACCTTC
TRBD1 | TRBJ2-3 | NA | TRBV4-1 | CASSQQRGQGMDTQYF | TGCGCCAGCAGCCAACAACGGGGACAGGGGATGGATACGCAGTATTTT
TRBD1 | TRBJ1-2 | NA | TRBV5-1 | CASSSTGTGINYGYTF | TGCGCCAGCAGCTCGACCGGGACAGGGATCAACTATGGCTACACCTTC
NA | TRBJ1-1 | NA | TRBV10-2 | CASSEVRTVTEAFF | TGCGCCAGCAGTGAGGTCAGAACAGTCACTGAAGCTTTCTTT
TRBD1 | TRBJ1-6 | NA | TRBV27 | CASRLRGQHNSPLHF | TGTGCCAGCAGGTTACGGGGACAGCATAATTCACCCCTCCACTTT
NA | TRBJ2-5 | NA | TRBV5-1 | CASSLGSGVIETQYF | TGCGCCAGCAGCTTGGGTTCTGGAGTTATCGAGACCCAGTACTTC
NA | TRBJ2-5 | NA | TRBV11-2 | CASSLVQGGQETQYF | TGTGCCAGCAGCTTAGTACAGGGAGGCCAAGAGACCCAGTACTTC
TRBD1 | TRBJ2-5 | NA | TRBV2 | CASRDRTGIETQYF | TGTGCCAGCAGGGACCGGACAGGAATAGAGACCCAGTACTTC
NA | TRBJ1-2 | NA | TRBV6-1 | CASSEEFQGGFSSYTF | TGTGCCAGCAGTGAAGAGTTCCAGGGAGGATTCAGCAGCTACACCTTC
NA | TRBJ2-1 | NA | TRBV5-4 | CASSLVTDKQFF | TGTGCCAGCAGCTTGGTGACGGATAAGCAGTTCTTC
TRBD1 | TRBJ1-3 | once | TRBV5-5 | CASSWDRDPNTIYF | TGTGCCAGCAGCTGGGACAGGGACCCAAACACCATATATTTT
TRBD1 | TRBJ1-5 | NA | TRBV19 | CASSPDRGVGQPQHF | TGTGCCAGTAGCCCCGACAGGGGGGTTGGTCAGCCCCAGCATTTT
NA | TRBJ1-6 | NA | TRBV7-9 | CASSLRGAGNSPLHF | TGTGCCAGCAGCTTACGGGGAGCGGGGAATTCACCCCTCCACTTT
NA | TRBJ1-1 | few | TRBV6-1 | CASSDDRRNTEAFF | TGTGCCAGCAGTGACGACAGGCGGAACACTGAAGCTTTCTTT
NA | TRBJ2-2 | NA | TRBV5-1 | CASSLGRANTGELFF | TGCGCCAGCAGCTTGGGAAGGGCGAACACCGGGGAGCTGTTTTTT